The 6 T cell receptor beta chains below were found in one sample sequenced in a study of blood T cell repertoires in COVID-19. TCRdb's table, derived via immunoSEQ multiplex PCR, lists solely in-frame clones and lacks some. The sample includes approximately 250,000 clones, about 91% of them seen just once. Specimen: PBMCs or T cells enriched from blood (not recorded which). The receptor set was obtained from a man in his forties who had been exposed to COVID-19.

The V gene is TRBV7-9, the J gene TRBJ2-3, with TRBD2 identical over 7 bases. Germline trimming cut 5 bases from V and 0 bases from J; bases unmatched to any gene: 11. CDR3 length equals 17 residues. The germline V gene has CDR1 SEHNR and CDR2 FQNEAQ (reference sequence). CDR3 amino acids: CASSPRLARTSTDTQYF. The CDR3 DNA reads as TGTGCCAGCAGCCCCCGACTAGCAAGAACTAGCACAGATACGCAGTATTTT.

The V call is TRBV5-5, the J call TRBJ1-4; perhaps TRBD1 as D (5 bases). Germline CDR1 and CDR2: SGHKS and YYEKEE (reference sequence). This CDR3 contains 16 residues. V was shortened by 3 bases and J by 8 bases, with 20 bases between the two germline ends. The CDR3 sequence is CASSSTGTVGGEKLFF. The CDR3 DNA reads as TGTGCCAGCAGCTCCACCGGGACTGTTGGAGGGGAAAAACTGTTTTTT.

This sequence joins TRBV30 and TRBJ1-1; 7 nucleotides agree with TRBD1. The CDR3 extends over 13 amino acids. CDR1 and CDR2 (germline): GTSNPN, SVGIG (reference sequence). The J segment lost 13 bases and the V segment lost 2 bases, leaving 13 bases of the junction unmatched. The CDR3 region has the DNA TGTGCCTGGAGTTTTCAAGGGGGCGGGCAGCTTTTCTTT. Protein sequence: CAWSFQGGGQLFF.

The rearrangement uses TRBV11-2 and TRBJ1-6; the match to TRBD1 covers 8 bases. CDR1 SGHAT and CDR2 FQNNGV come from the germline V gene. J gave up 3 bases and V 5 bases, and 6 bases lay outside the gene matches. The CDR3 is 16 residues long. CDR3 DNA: TGTGCCAGCAGCCCTCTCGGACAGGGCTATAATTCACCCCTCCACTTT. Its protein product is CASSPLGQGYNSPLHF.

The DNA for the CDR3 is TGTGCCAGCTCACCACGACTAGGGGACTACGAGCAGTACTTC. Amino acid sequence: CASSPRLGDYEQYF. V usage is TRBV18 and J usage is TRBJ2-7; tentatively, D is TRBD2 (6 bases). The CDR3 extends over 14 amino acids. Germline lookup yields CDR1 KGHSH and CDR2 LQKENI. Trimming shortened V by 1 base and J by 3 bases, and 10 bases separated the two germline ends.

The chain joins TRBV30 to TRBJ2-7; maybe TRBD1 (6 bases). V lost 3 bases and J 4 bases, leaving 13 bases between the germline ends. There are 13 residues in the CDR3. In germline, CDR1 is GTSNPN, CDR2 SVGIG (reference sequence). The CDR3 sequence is CAWSAGDGYEQYF. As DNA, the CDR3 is TGTGCCTGGAGCGCAGGGGACGGATACGAGCAGTACTTC.